These 16 T cell receptor beta chains originate from one sample sequenced in a study of CD8 T cells in Susac syndrome (dated by TCRdb to between 2018 and 2020). The method was the immunoSEQ multiplex PCR assay. RNA was extracted using the RNeasy kit, and about 0.45 to 1 ug of the RNA was reverse transcribed with random hexamers. The raw public data were reprocessed by TCRdb itself: fastp quality trimming at Q25, MiXCR clonotype calling, in-frame beta chains only. All rows with the same CDR3 protein become a single entry with the most common DNA and genes. The sample has some 120,000 distinct CDR3 sequences on record, roughly 89% of them singletons. The ten largest clones take up 0.2% to 0.25% of the sample. Sequenced: CD8+ T cells from PBMCs. The receptors here all came from a human donor with multiple sclerosis.

The chain recombines TRBV13 with TRBJ2-7, with D perhaps matching TRBD1 or TRBD2 (5 bases each). V gave up 3 bases and J gave up 6 bases, with 9 bases separating them. The V gene's germline CDR1 is PRHDT and CDR2 FYEKMQ (reference sequence). This CDR3 is 12 amino acids long. In DNA form, the CDR3 reads TGTGCCAGCAGCTTGTATGGGGGCGAGCAGTACTTC. Translation gives CASSLYGGEQYF.

V is TRBV29-1 and J is TRBJ1-1; the D gene is possibly TRBD1 (5 bases). Germline V gene data show CDR1 as SQVTM and CDR2 as ANQGSEA. V lost 2 bases to trimming and J lost 6 bases, with 10 bases between them. This CDR3 contains 12 residues. CDR3 nucleotides: TGCAGCGTTGAAAGGGACTTAGCTGAAGCTTTCTTT. Translated: CSVERDLAEAFF.

The chain uses TRBV7-6 and TRBJ2-7; D tentatively reads TRBD1 or TRBD2 (5 bases each). Trimming took off 3 bases at V and 5 bases at J, with 14 bases between the two ends. The CDR3 extends over 14 amino acids. CDR1 and CDR2 from the germline V gene are SGHVS and FNYEAQ. CDR3 sequence (DNA): TGTGCCAGCAGCTTCAAAGCAGGGAGCAACGAGCAGTACTTC. Translating it yields CASSFKAGSNEQYF.

The chain employs TRBV2 and TRBJ1-1, with D possibly matching TRBD1 (5 bases). V was trimmed by 6 bases and J by 11 bases, leaving 16 bases between them. Germline V CDR1 and CDR2: SNHLY, FYNNEI. The CDR3 runs 12 residues. The chain's CDR3 is CASSPGTLMAFF. The CDR3 DNA reads TGTGCCAGCAGCCCGGGGACGCTAATGGCTTTCTTT.

The gene calls are TRBV30 and TRBJ2-3, with 8 bases matching TRBD2. V was clipped by 2 bases and J by 5 bases; unmatched bases: 6. This CDR3 spans 14 amino acids. CDR1 GTSNPN and CDR2 SVGIG come from the germline V gene (reference sequence). The CDR3 spells CAWSSGGYVDTQYF. CDR3 coding DNA: TGTGCCTGGAGTTCGGGAGGGTATGTAGATACGCAGTATTTT.

The V call is TRBV4-3, the J call TRBJ2-1; D is possibly TRBD1 or TRBD2 (6 bases each). V lost 3 bases, J lost 8 bases, and 11 bases lay in between. CDR1 LGHNA and CDR2 YSLEER come from the germline V gene. The CDR3 totals 13 residues. This CDR3 is CASSHGGQDEQFF. CDR3 nucleotides: TGCGCCAGCAGCCACGGGGGACAAGATGAGCAGTTCTTC.

This rearrangement joins TRBV6-5 to TRBJ1-3; D is unresolved. V lost 2 bases and J 0 bases, leaving 11 bases between the germline ends. This CDR3 is 16 amino acids long. CDR1 and CDR2 (germline): MNHEY, SVGAGI. The CDR3 nucleotides are TGTGCCAGCAGTTACGGGCCGGTCCACTCTGGAAACACCATATATTTT. Amino acids: CASSYGPVHSGNTIYF.

This sequence joins TRBV12-3 or TRBV12-4 and TRBJ2-2; D unclear. Trimming removed 6 bases at V and 11 bases at J, with 13 bases between. The CDR3 covers 12 residues. The CDR3 protein is CASSELPLELFF. DNA for the CDR3: TGTGCCAGCAGCGAACTACCACTCGAGCTGTTTTTT.

The rearrangement joins TRBV30 to TRBJ2-7, with 8 bases lining up with TRBD2. Germline V gene lookup returns CDR1 GTSNPN and CDR2 SVGIG (reference sequence). With V trimmed by 3 bases and J by 6 bases, 13 bases remained unmatched. The CDR3 length is 15 residues. The CDR3 nucleotides read TGTGCCTGGAGGGAAAGCGGGAGCAAACTTTCCGAGCAGTACTTC. It translates to CAWRESGSKLSEQYF.

The chain couples TRBV4-3 to TRBJ1-2, with D unclear. Germline V gene sequence: CDR1 LGHNA, CDR2 YSLEER. The CDR3 length is 14 residues. Deletions cut 1 base from V and 6 bases from J, with 12 bases between. This chain's CDR3 is CASSQASPRDGYTF. CDR3 in DNA: TGCGCCAGCAGCCAAGCCAGCCCACGGGATGGCTACACCTTC.

The chain joins TRBV2 to TRBJ1-1; no firm D call. Germline V gives CDR1 SNHLY, CDR2 FYNNEI. V lost 5 bases, J lost 1 base, and 8 bases lay in between. The CDR3 runs to 13 residues. The CDR3 is CASSLDTNTEAFF. The CDR3 bases are TGTGCCAGCAGTCTTGACACGAACACTGAAGCTTTCTTT.

This clonotype appeared once. V gene TRBV6-5 combines with J gene TRBJ2-7, with D unclear. The CDR3 has 13 residues. V gave up 2 bases and J gave up 4 bases, with 9 bases separating them. CDR1 and CDR2 from the germline V gene are MNHEY and SVGAGI. The CDR3 spells CASSYGLPYEQYF. CDR3 sequence (DNA): TGTGCCAGCAGTTACGGGTTACCTTACGAGCAGTACTTC.

CDR3 nucleotide sequence: TGTGCCAGCAGGGACAGCCTCCTCTACACCTTC. Protein product: CASRDSLLYTF. The chain is built from TRBV28 and TRBJ1-2; tentatively, D is TRBD1 (6 bases). CDR1 MDHEN and CDR2 SYDVKM come from the germline V gene. The CDR3 is 11 amino acids. V shed 6 bases and J shed 10 bases, with 12 bases lying between them.

The chain combines TRBV13 with TRBJ2-3, with TRBD2 matching 9 bases. CDR1 and CDR2 (germline): PRHDT, FYEKMQ (reference sequence). The CDR3 totals 15 residues. V lost 2 bases and J lost 5; bases outside the gene matches: 5. CDR3 sequence reads: CASSLSGGRGDTQYF. CDR3 coding DNA: TGTGCCAGCAGCTTAAGTGGCGGGAGGGGAGATACGCAGTATTTT.

J is TRBJ2-1 and V is TRBV14; unclear D gene. There are 14 residues in the CDR3. Per the germline V gene, CDR1 is SGHDN and CDR2 is FVKESK. V was trimmed by 4 bases and J by 8 bases, leaving 15 bases between them. In nucleotides, the CDR3 is TGTGCCAGCAGCCTCAACTTTCGAGAAGATGAGCAGTTCTTC. Translating it yields CASSLNFREDEQFF.

The CDR3 nucleotides are TGTGCCAGCAGTTCGGGGACAGGGAATTTACTTTTCGGCTACACCTTC. Translation: CASSSGTGNLLFGYTF. The chain is built from TRBV27 and TRBJ1-2, with 9 bases fitting TRBD1. The CDR3 runs to 16 residues. CDR1 is MNHEY, CDR2 SMNVEV, per germline (reference sequence). V trimming: 4 bases; J trimming: 8 bases; junction bases outside the gene matches: 14.